This T cell receptor (beta chain) derives from a study of control samples from healthy donors and cancer patients. Sequenced by immunoSEQ multiplex PCR; TCRdb stores in-frame clones only, minus some. The sample lists about 110,000 clones; 88% were seen once. The CDR3 runs to 13 residues. V gave up 8 bases and J gave up 10 bases, with 18 bases separating them. Germline loops: CDR1 MNHEY, CDR2 SVGAGI. Material for sequencing was PBMCs. The chain links TRBV6-5 to TRBJ1-5; D not certain. This sequence was found in a woman aged 55-69 years with lung cancer. CDR3 bases: TGTGCCAGCGGGTGGGCAGACCGGCGCCCCCAGCATTTT. Its protein product is CASGWADRRPQHF.